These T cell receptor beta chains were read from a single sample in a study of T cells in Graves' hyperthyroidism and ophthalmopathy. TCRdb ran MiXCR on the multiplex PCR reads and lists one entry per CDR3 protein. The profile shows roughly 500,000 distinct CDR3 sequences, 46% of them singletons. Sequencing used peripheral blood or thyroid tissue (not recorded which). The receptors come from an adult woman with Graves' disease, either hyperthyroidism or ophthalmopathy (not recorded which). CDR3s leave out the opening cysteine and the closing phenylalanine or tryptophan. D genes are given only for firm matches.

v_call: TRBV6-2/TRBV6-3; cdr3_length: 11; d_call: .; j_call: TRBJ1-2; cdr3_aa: ASSRGTNYGYT
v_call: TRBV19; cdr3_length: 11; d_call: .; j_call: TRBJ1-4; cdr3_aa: ASSEGVDEKLF
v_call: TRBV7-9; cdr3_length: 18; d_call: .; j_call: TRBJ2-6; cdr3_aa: ASSLSRGAHKNSGANVLT
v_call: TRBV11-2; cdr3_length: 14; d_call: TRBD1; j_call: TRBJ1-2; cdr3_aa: ASSLDREGTGNGYT
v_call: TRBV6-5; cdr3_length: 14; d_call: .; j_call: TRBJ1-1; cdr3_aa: ASIGGRSFMNTEAF
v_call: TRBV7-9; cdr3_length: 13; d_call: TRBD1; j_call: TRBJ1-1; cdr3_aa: ASSHRDSRNTEAF
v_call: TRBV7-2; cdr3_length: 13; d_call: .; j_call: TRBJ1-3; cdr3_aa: ASSAQGSAGNTIY
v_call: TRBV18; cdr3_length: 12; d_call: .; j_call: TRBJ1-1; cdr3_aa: ASSPRGVSTEAF
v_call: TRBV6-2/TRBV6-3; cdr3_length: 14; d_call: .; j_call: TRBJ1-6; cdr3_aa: ASSYSSTEDNSPLH
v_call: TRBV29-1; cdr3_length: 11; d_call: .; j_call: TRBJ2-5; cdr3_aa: SAAKGGYETQY
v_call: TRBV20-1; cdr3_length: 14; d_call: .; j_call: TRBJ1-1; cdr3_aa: SAGNFRGPGNTEAF
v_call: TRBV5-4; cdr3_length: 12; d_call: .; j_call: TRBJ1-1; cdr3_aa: ASSYRTMNTEAF
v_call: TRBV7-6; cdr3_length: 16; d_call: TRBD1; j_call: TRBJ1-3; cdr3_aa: ASSSSPGTGFTGNTIY
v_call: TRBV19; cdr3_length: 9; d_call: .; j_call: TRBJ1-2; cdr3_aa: ASSSLTGNT
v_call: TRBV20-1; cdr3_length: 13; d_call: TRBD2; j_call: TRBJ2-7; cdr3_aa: SAREGLAVLMGQY
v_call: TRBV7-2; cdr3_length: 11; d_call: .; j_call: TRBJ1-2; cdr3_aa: ASSLGGGVGYT
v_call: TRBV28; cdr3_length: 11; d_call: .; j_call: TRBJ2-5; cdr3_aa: ASSLTVGETQY
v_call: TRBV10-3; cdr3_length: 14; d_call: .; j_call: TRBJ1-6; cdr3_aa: AISESLRDRLSPLH